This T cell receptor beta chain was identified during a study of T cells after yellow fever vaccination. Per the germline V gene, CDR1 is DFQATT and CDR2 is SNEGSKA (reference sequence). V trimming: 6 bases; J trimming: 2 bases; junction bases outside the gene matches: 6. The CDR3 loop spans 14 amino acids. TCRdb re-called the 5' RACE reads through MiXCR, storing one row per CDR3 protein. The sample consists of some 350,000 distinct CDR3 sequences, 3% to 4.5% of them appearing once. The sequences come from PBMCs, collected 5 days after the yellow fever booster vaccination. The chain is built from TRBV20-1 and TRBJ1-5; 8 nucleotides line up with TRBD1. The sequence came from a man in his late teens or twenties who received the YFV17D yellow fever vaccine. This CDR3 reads CSAEDRVGNQPQHF. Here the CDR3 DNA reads TGCAGTGCCGAGGACAGGGTAGGCAATCAGCCCCAGCATTTT.